The present T cell receptor (beta chain) was sequenced within a study of cytomegalovirus exposure and HLA in healthy donors. The primer mix had 60 Vbeta and 13 Jbeta primers. Only in-frame clones appear in the TCRdb table, and some are missing; sequencing was by immunoSEQ multiplex PCR. The sample contains over 150,000 clones, approximately 80% of which appear only once. Study outcomes and limitations: The authors judged a highly shared variant cluster likely a sequencing artifact. Diagnosis of cytomegalovirus status made by the classifier reportedly showed high specificity and sensitivity. There were some V segments, including TRBV6-2 and TRBV6-3, excluded as indistinguishable. In a later analysis, HLA-associated beta chains showed higher expansion and lower generation probabilities than comparable chains.

For this clone: Its antigen is not identified.

The junction had 5 bases not matched to a gene; V was cut back by 2 bases and J by 0 bases. The germline V gene has CDR1 MNHEY and CDR2 SVGAGI. This CDR3 region has 16 residues. The sequenced sample consisted of PBMCs. The sequence derives from a woman under 40 in good health and CMV-seronegative. The chain couples TRBV6-5 to TRBJ2-3, with 7 nucleotides matching TRBD1. The CDR3 nucleotides are TGTGCCAGCAGTTACCAGACAGGGTTGAGCACAGATACGCAGTATTTT. It yields the protein CASSYQTGLSTDTQYF.